This paragraph reports one TCR beta chain. Only in-frame clones appear in the TCRdb table, and some are missing; sequencing was by immunoSEQ multiplex PCR. This sample has 210,000 or so clones, with around four fifths found just once. The germline V gene encodes CDR1 SGHRS and CDR2 YFSETQ. The junction had 10 bases not matched to a gene; V was cut back by 4 bases and J by 3 bases. The CDR3 is 15 amino acids. This specimen belongs to a study of blood T cell repertoires in COVID-19. The clonotype comes from a woman of 80 years or more with active or convalescent COVID-19. Sequencing was done on a sample of peripheral blood. The chain carries TRBV5-1 and TRBJ2-7, with 7 bases aligning to TRBD2. CDR3 bases: TGCGCCAGCAGCCCAAGTGGGGGGGAAGGCTACGAGCAGTACTTC. This encodes CASSPSGGEGYEQYF.